These 5 T cell receptor beta chains came from one sample sequenced in a study of blood T cell repertoires in COVID-19. TCRdb keeps only in-frame clones here, not all; method: immunoSEQ multiplex PCR. The repertoire holds roughly 180,000 clones, with 70% to 90% as singletons. The sample consisted of peripheral blood. The receptors shown here come from a woman aged 50 to 60 with COVID-19, enrolled during active disease.

The J gene is TRBJ2-7, the V gene TRBV12-5; 11 bases are a match to TRBD1. Trimming cost V 1 base and J 6 bases; bases outside gene matches: 5. The CDR3 is 15 amino acids. Germline values: CDR1 LGHNT, CDR2 FRNRAP. CDR3 amino acids: CASGLAGTGGSEQYF. Written as DNA, the CDR3 is TGTGCTAGTGGTTTGGCGGGGACAGGGGGTAGCGAGCAGTACTTC. Using reference TRBV12-5 and TRBJ2-7 for the parts outside the CDR3, the full variable domain is DARVTQTPRHKVTEMGQEVTMRCQPILGHNTVFWYRQTMMQGLELLAYFRNRAPLDDSGMPKDRFSAEMPDATLATLKIQPSEPRDSAVYFCASGLAGTGGSEQYFGPGTRLTVT.

The rearrangement uses TRBV10-3 and TRBJ2-5, with 10 nucleotides matching TRBD2. The length of the CDR3 is 15 residues. Trimming removed 5 bases from V and 4 bases from J; junction bases left unmatched: 7. CDR1 is ENHRY and CDR2 is SYGVKD in the germline V gene. The CDR3 loop reads CAISWIAGGRETQYF. The CDR3 DNA is TGTGCCATCAGTTGGATAGCGGGGGGTCGAGAGACCCAGTACTTC.

This clone was observed a single time. The chain is built from TRBV10-2 and TRBJ2-4, with D perhaps TRBD1 (6 bases). Germline-derived CDR1 and CDR2 are WSHSY and SAAADI. V gave up 2 bases and J gave up 6 bases, with 14 bases separating them. CDR3 length equals 15 residues. The CDR3 here is CASSERDTVLNIQYF. CDR3 DNA sequence: TGCGCCAGCAGTGAGAGGGACACCGTCTTAAACATTCAGTACTTC.

This rearrangement joins TRBV5-4 to TRBJ2-6, with D tentatively TRBD2 (6 bases). This CDR3 contains 16 residues. The V end was cut by 4 bases, the J end by 0 bases, with 11 bases between. The germline CDR1 and CDR2 sequences are SGHNT and YYREEE (reference sequence). The CDR3 bases are TGTGCCAGCAGCAGACTAGTCACCTCTGGGGCCAACGTCCTGACTTTC. Amino acids: CASSRLVTSGANVLTF.

The J gene is TRBJ2-3, the V gene TRBV11-2; 8 bases fit TRBD2. The CDR3 is 16 residues long. Germline V gene lookup returns CDR1 SGHAT and CDR2 FQNNGV. The V gene end was trimmed by 6 bases and the J gene end by 2 bases; junction bases not matched to a gene: 10. The CDR3 nucleotides are TGTGCCAGCAGTCCACCGGGGCGGGGGGCCACAGATACGCAGTATTTT. It translates to CASSPPGRGATDTQYF. Filled out from reference TRBV11-2 and TRBJ2-3, the complete variable domain reads EAGVAQSPRYKIIEKRQSVAFWCNPISGHATLYWYQQILGQGPKLLIQFQNNGVVDDSQLPKDRFSAERLKGVDSTLKIQPAKLEDSAVYLCASSPPGRGATDTQYFGPGTRLTVL.